The count of the clone carrying this T cell receptor (beta chain) is one. What it binds is unknown. As for time point: pre-treatment baseline. This table comes from immunoSEQ multiplex PCR, and its TCRdb copy is limited to in-frame clones, with some not included. The data hold a few thousand clones, with approximately 86% observed a single time. These data belong to a study of blood T cell dynamics during melanoma immunotherapy. Study-level findings and limits: PBMC repertoires of eventual disease-control patients split at W3 into clonality or diversity gains.

Sequencing was performed on blood, taken from a patient treated with checkpoint blockade. The TCR sequence derives from a human donor with melanoma.

The CDR3 reads CASTSRGSTYNSPLHF. The CDR3 DNA sequence: TGTGCCAGTACCTCCCGAGGGAGTACCTATAATTCACCCCTCCACTTT. The chain recombines TRBV19 with TRBJ1-6; no definite D call. The CDR3 contains 16 residues. Germline V gene sequence: CDR1 LNHDA, CDR2 SQIVND (reference sequence). V lost 7 bases and J 2 bases, leaving 15 bases between the germline ends.